The 19 T cell receptor beta chains in this list originate from one sample, sequenced in a study of T cell responses to AZD1222 COVID-19 vaccine. Here immunoSEQ multiplex PCR was the method, and the copy in TCRdb shows in-frame clones only, minus some. The sample includes around 78,000 clones, around 90% of them seen just once. The material sequenced was peripheral blood, taken on day 0 of AZD1222 vaccination. Every receptor here comes from an adult in good health.

To note about this clone: One end of the junction fails to match germline, which may point to a read error. The rearrangement uses TRBV18 and TRBJ2-4, with TRBD1 as a possible D gene (5 bases). Germline CDR1 is KGHSH and CDR2 is LQKENI. The CDR3 spans 12 residues. CDR3 region: CASSQSDSFANF. The CDR3 DNA reads as TGTGCCAGCTCACAAAGTGACAGTTTTGCGAACTTC.

J is TRBJ1-5 and V is TRBV27; D call uncertain. The length of the CDR3 is 14 residues. Germline V CDR1 and CDR2: MNHEY, SMNVEV (reference sequence). Trimming took 4 bases from V and 0 from J, leaving 7 bases between them. The CDR3 DNA reads TGTGCCAGCAGTTCTATCAATAGCAATCAGCCCCAGCATTTT. This translates into CASSSINSNQPQHF.

Comment on this clone: This sample also contains other DNA sequences that code for the same CDR3. The chain combines TRBV29-1 with TRBJ2-7; D call uncertain. Trimming took off 2 bases at V and 4 bases at J, with 9 bases between the two ends. This CDR3 region has 12 residues. Per the germline V gene, CDR1 is SQVTM and CDR2 is ANQGSEA. CDR3 sequence: CSVELQDYEQYF. The DNA for the CDR3 is TGCAGCGTTGAACTCCAGGATTACGAGCAGTACTTC.

The genes are TRBV29-1 and TRBJ2-1; maybe TRBD2 (6 bases). The CDR3 is 12 amino acids. V shed 7 bases and J shed 2 bases, with 9 bases lying between them. Germline V gene data show CDR1 as SQVTM and CDR2 as ANQGSEA. The DNA for the CDR3 is TGCAGCGCTCGACTAGCCTACAATGAGCAGTTCTTC. This sequence encodes CSARLAYNEQFF.

The CDR3 protein is CASSLRGAGYGYTF. CDR3 nucleotides: TGTGCCAGCAGTTTGAGAGGGGCAGGTTATGGCTACACCTTC. This chain uses TRBV27 with TRBJ1-2; D might be TRBD1 (5 bases). Per germline, CDR1 MNHEY and CDR2 SMNVEV (reference sequence). Trimming took 3 bases from V and 5 from J, leaving 13 bases between them. The CDR3 runs 14 residues.

This clone turned up a few times. The chain is built from TRBV7-3 and TRBJ1-2; possible D gene TRBD1, 5 bases. V lost 5 bases and J 3 bases, leaving 13 bases between the germline ends. CDR3 size: 14 residues. The germline V gene encodes CDR1 SGHTA and CDR2 FQGTGA. The CDR3 protein is CASSLRARDYGYTF. The CDR3 nucleotides read TGTGCCAGCAGCCTCAGGGCGCGGGACTATGGCTACACCTTC.

The chain joins TRBV5-1 to TRBJ1-3; D is unresolved. V lost 0 bases, J lost 3 bases, and 10 bases lay in between. CDR1 and CDR2 from the germline V gene are SGHRS and YFSETQ. CDR3 length: 15 residues. CDR3 coding DNA: TGCGCCAGCAGCTTGGTTTCGGGGAATGGAAACACCATATATTTT. Translating gives CASSLVSGNGNTIYF.

This rearrangement joins TRBV28 to TRBJ1-2; D is ambiguous. Trimming cost V 5 bases and J 8 bases, with 9 bases left between them. The germline V gene has CDR1 MDHEN and CDR2 SYDVKM. This CDR3 region has 11 residues. For the CDR3, the DNA is TGTGCCAGCAGTCCCTTAGAGGGCTACACCTTC. Protein sequence: CASSPLEGYTF.

The genes are TRBV6-4 and TRBJ2-1; 8 positions agree with TRBD2. Germline CDR1 and CDR2: MRHNA and SNTAGT. J gave up 1 base and V 0 bases, and 14 bases lay outside the gene matches. The CDR3 is made up of 20 amino acids. This CDR3 is CASSDSDPGLGPWSYNEQFF. In DNA form, the CDR3 reads TGTGCCAGCAGTGACTCGGATCCGGGACTAGGCCCTTGGTCCTACAATGAGCAGTTCTTC.

The CDR3 loop is CASSIASNPSGRAFEQFF. DNA of the CDR3: TGTGCCAGTAGTATAGCCTCAAATCCTAGCGGGAGGGCCTTTGAGCAGTTCTTC. The V call is TRBV19, the J call TRBJ2-1; 12 nucleotides align to TRBD2. The CDR3 has 18 amino acids. The V and J ends lost 1 base and 9 bases, in that order; junction bases with no gene match: 13. Per the germline V gene, CDR1 is LNHDA and CDR2 is SQIVND (reference sequence).

This sequence joins TRBV27 and TRBJ2-1, with D tentatively TRBD1 or TRBD2 (5 bases each). Between the trimmed V and J ends, which lost 5 bases and 0 bases, there was a span of 8 bases. Germline CDR1 and CDR2: MNHEY and SMNVEV (reference sequence). This CDR3 region has 14 residues. Written as DNA, the CDR3 is TGTGCCAGCAGTGCCGGGGCCTCCTACAATGAGCAGTTCTTC. It yields the protein CASSAGASYNEQFF.

This clone was detected only a few times. The chain joins TRBV27 to TRBJ2-1, with 9 bases fitting TRBD2. This CDR3 has 17 residues. Germline V gene sequence: CDR1 MNHEY, CDR2 SMNVEV (reference sequence). V was pared by 2 bases and J by 0 bases, with 5 bases of the junction left unmatched. The CDR3 spells CASSLGLARSSYNEQFF. The CDR3 DNA reads as TGTGCCAGCAGTTTAGGACTAGCGAGAAGCTCCTACAATGAGCAGTTCTTC.

The J gene is TRBJ1-2, the V gene TRBV2; tentatively, D is TRBD1 (6 bases). Trimming stripped 6 bases from V and 3 bases from J, with 11 bases between. The germline V gene has CDR1 SNHLY and CDR2 FYNNEI. The CDR3 length is 13 residues. CDR3 residues: CASRGGRHYGYTF. CDR3 nucleotides: TGTGCCAGCAGAGGGGGGAGACACTATGGCTACACCTTC.

The V and J genes are TRBV6-1 and TRBJ1-1; no firm D call. The germline V gene encodes CDR1 MNHNS and CDR2 SASEGT. V was trimmed by 2 bases and J by 7 bases, leaving 5 bases between them. The CDR3 has 11 residues. The CDR3, as DNA: TGTGCCAGCAGTGAACTCGGTGAAGCTTTCTTT. Protein: CASSELGEAFF.

The chain has TRBV7-8 and TRBJ1-4; D call uncertain. CDR1 is SGHVS and CDR2 is FQNEAQ in the germline V gene. The V gene lost 4 bases and the J gene lost 5 bases, with 8 bases spanning the gap. The CDR3 sequence is 13 residues long. The CDR3 nucleotides are TGTGCCAGCAGCTGGTCCGAGAATGAAAAACTGTTTTTT. It encodes CASSWSENEKLFF.

This sequence joins TRBV30 and TRBJ1-2, with 9 bases fitting TRBD1. Germline values: CDR1 GTSNPN, CDR2 SVGIG (reference sequence). There are 13 residues in the CDR3. After removal of 6 bases from V and 6 bases from J, the junction contained 8 bases not matched to a gene. CDR3 DNA: TGTGCCTGTCAACAGGGGGCGAGCCATGGCTACACCTTC. It codes for CACQQGASHGYTF. Full variable domain (outside the CDR3, taken from reference TRBV30 and TRBJ1-2): SQTIHQWPATLVQPVGSPLSLECTVEGTSNPNLYWYRQAAGRGLQLLFYSVGIGQISSEVPQNLSASRPQDRQFILSSKKLLLSDSGFYLCACQQGASHGYTFGSGTRLTVV.

The chain links TRBV27 to TRBJ1-1; 8 bases line up with TRBD1. This CDR3 is built from 15 residues. Germline CDR1 is MNHEY and CDR2 is SMNVEV (reference sequence). V shed 5 bases and J 3 bases; nucleotides not matched to a gene: 8. In nucleotides, the CDR3 is TGTGCCAGCAGTCCGAGGACAGGGCGGGACACTGAAGCTTTCTTT. This gives the protein CASSPRTGRDTEAFF.

The rearrangement joins TRBV18 to TRBJ2-5; weak D call: TRBD1 (5 bases). The CDR3 runs to 14 residues. Germline V lookup: CDR1 KGHSH, CDR2 LQKENI. V lost 3 bases to trimming and J lost 1 base, with 9 bases between them. The CDR3 loop is CASSPQGLQETQYF. As DNA, the CDR3 is TGTGCCAGCTCACCTCAGGGTCTCCAAGAGACCCAGTACTTC. Based on the CDR3 plus reference TRBV18 and TRBJ2-5, the full variable domain is NAGVMQNPRHLVRRRGQEARLRCSPMKGHSHVYWYRQLPEEGLKFMVYLQKENIIDESGMPKERFSAEFPKEGPSILRIQQVVRGDSAAYFCASSPQGLQETQYFGPGTRLLVL.

The genes are TRBV19 and TRBJ1-2; D perhaps matches TRBD1 (6 bases). CDR1 and CDR2 (germline): LNHDA, SQIVND (reference sequence). V lost 5 bases, J lost 3 bases, and 19 bases lay in between. The CDR3 is 16 amino acids. The CDR3 DNA follows: TGTGCCAGTAGTTCCCGACAGGCCGGAATCGACTATGGCTACACCTTC. Amino acids: CASSSRQAGIDYGYTF.